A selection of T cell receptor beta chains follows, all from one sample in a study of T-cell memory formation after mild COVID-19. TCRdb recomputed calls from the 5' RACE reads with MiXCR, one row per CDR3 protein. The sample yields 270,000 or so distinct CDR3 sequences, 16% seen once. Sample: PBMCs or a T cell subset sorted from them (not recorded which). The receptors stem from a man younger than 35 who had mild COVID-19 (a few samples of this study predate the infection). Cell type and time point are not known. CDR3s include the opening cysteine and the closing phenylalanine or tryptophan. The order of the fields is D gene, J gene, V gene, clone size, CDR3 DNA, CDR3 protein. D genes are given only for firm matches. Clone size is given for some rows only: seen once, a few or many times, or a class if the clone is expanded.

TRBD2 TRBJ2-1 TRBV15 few TGTGCCACCAGCAGAGATCGAAGCGGGGGGGCACGGCAGTTCTTC CATSRDRSGGARQFF
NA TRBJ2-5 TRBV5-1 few TGCGCCAGCAGCCCCTTGGACAGCAAGCAAGAGACCCAGTACTTC CASSPLDSKQETQYF
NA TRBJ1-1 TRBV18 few TGTGCCAGCTCACTAATACAGGGAGGCACTGAAGCTTTCTTT CASSLIQGGTEAFF
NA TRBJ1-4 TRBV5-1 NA TGCGCCAGCAGCACCGGGACGTTTAGGGGTGAAAAACTGTTTTTT CASSTGTFRGEKLFF
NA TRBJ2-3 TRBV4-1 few TGCGCCAGCAGCCAAGAATGGACGGAGGTGGATACGCAGTATTTT CASSQEWTEVDTQYF
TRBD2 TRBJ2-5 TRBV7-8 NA TGTGCCAGCAGCGGGACTAGCGGGGGGGCCACAGAGACCCAGTACTTC CASSGTSGGATETQYF
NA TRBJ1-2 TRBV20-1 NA TGCAGTGCTAGAGACTATGGCTACACCTTC CSARDYGYTF
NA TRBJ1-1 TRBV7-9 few TGTGCCAGCAGCTTATACGGTCCCGTCTCTGAAGCTTGCTTT CASSLYGPVSEACF
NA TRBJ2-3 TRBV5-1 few TGCGCCACGGCCAACCGGAGCACAGATACGCAGTATTTT CATANRSTDTQYF
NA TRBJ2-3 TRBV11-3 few TGTGCCAGCAGCCCAGGGGACACACGCTCGGCAAATACGCAGTATTTT CASSPGDTRSANTQYF
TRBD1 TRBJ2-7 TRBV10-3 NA TGTGCCATCAGTGAGAGTCGGGACAGCTACGAGCAGTACTTC CAISESRDSYEQYF
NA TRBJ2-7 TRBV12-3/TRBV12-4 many TGTGCCAGCAGCGAGGGGTCGGCCGGGCTCTACGAGCAGTACTTC CASSEGSAGLYEQYF
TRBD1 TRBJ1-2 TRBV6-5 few TGTGCCAGCAGCCTACAGGGGGATCTGCACTATGGCTACACCTTC CASSLQGDLHYGYTF
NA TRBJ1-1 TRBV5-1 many TGCGCCAGCAGCTTGGAAGGGCTGAACACTGAAGCTTTCTTT CASSLEGLNTEAFF
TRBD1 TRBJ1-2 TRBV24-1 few TGTGCCACCAGTGAGGGGGACAGCTACTACACCTTC CATSEGDSYYTF
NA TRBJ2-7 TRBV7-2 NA TGTGCCAGCAGCTTAGAACAGGGCAGCTCCTACGAGCAGTACTTC CASSLEQGSSYEQYF
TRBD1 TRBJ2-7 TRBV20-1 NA TGCAGTGCTCGACCCCGGCAGGGGGCCTACGAGCAGTACTTC CSARPRQGAYEQYF
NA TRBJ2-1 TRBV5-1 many TGCGCCAGCAAGCCCCTTGGTGGGAATGACAATGAGCAGTTCTTC CASKPLGGNDNEQFF
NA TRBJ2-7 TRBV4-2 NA TGTGCCAGCAGCGCAGAGGCCAGCGGGTTGACCTACGAGCAGTACTTC CASSAEASGLTYEQYF
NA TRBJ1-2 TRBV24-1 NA TGTGCCACCTCGGGGCCAGGCTTTTATGGCTACACCTTC CATSGPGFYGYTF
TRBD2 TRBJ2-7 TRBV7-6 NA TGTGCCAGCAGCCCCCAAGGGCTAGCGGGGGAGCAGTACTTC CASSPQGLAGEQYF
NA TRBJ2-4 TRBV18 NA TGTGCCAGCTCCCTCGGCCAGGAGATTCAGTACTTC CASSLGQEIQYF
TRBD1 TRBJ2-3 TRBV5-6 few TGTGCCAGCAGCTTGGAGACAGGGGGCAATGTAGATACGCAGTATTTT CASSLETGGNVDTQYF
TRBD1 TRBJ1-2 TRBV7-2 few TGTGCCAGCACAGGACAGGGCGCTGGGGGAGGCTACACCTTC CASTGQGAGGGYTF
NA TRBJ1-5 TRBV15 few TGTGCCACCAGCAGAATGGGAATGGACCAGCCCCAGCATTTT CATSRMGMDQPQHF
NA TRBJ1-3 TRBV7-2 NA TGTGCCAGCAGCTTAGGGGTCACCTCTGGAAACACCATATATTTT CASSLGVTSGNTIYF
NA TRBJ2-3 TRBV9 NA TGTGCCAGCAGCGCCCCGTCTGGCACAGATACGCAGTATTTT CASSAPSGTDTQYF
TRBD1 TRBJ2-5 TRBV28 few TGTGCCAGCAGTTTCGGGACAGCCTTATGGTGGGAGACCCAGTACTTC CASSFGTALWWETQYF
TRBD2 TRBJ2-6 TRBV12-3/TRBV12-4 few TGTGCCAGCAGCGGGGGAGGGAACTCTGGGGCCAACGTCCTGACTTTC CASSGGGNSGANVLTF
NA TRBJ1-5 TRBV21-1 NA TGTGCCAGCAGTTTAAGGGGGGGCGCCTACAATCAGCCCCAGCATTTT CASSLRGGAYNQPQHF
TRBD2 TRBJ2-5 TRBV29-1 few TGCAGCGTTGCCGGGACTAGTGGGAAGCAAGAGACCCAGTACTTC CSVAGTSGKQETQYF
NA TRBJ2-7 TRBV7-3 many TGTGCCAGCAGCTTGACCCGGGACACCCCTCGCGAGCAGTACTTC CASSLTRDTPREQYF
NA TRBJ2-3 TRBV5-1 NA TGCGCCAGCAGCACCGGGGGCCCGGATACGCAGTATTTT CASSTGGPDTQYF
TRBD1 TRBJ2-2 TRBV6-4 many TGTGCCAGCAGTGAGGAGACAGGGGGCACCGGGGAGCTGTTTTTT CASSEETGGTGELFF
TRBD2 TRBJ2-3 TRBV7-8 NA TGTGCCAGCAGCTTAGAAGCGGGGGCGACAGATACGCAGTATTTT CASSLEAGATDTQYF